This T cell receptor beta chain came from a study of PD-1 blockade in classical Hodgkin lymphoma. Findings and limits, study-wide: Possible causes of repertoire differences, disease activity or prior therapy, remain undefined. It was reported that newly diagnosed patients had less baseline TCR diversity than healthy donors.

Time point noted: newly diagnosed, previously untreated cHL patient sample. Comparison came from newly diagnosed, untreated classical Hodgkin lymphoma PBMCs. The CDR3 is 14 amino acids. V was pared by 4 bases and J by 0 bases, with 13 bases between. Germline CDR1 is SQVTM and CDR2 is ANQGSEA. Comment on this clone: Its antigen is unidentified.

Only in-frame clones appear in the TCRdb table, and some are missing; sequencing was by immunoSEQ multiplex PCR. The profile shows about 28,000 clones, approximately 90% of them singletons. The chain joins TRBV29-1 to TRBJ2-7; D could derive from TRBD1 or TRBD2 (5 bases each). This receptor was identified in a human donor with classical Hodgkin lymphoma. Sequencing was performed on peripheral blood mononuclear cells (PBMCs). For the CDR3, the DNA is TGCAGCGTTGGGGGCCCAGGGAGCTCCTACGAGCAGTACTTC. Translating gives CSVGGPGSSYEQYF.